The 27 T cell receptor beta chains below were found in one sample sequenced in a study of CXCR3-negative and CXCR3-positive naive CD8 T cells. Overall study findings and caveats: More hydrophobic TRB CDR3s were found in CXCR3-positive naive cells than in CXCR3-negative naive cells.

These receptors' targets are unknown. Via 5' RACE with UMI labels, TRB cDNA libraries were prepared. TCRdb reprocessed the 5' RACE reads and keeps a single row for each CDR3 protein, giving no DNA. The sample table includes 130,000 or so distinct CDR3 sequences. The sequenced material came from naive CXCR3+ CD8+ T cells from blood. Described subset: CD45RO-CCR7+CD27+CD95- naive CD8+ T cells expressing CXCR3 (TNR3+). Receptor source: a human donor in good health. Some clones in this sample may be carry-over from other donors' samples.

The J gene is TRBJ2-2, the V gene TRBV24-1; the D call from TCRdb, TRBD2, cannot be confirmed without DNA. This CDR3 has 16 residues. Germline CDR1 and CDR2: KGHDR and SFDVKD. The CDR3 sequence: CATNYGTSDHTAELFF.

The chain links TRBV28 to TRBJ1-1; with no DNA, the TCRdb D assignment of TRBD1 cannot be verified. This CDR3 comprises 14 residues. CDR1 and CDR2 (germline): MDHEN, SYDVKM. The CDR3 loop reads CASSPNPPDREAFF.

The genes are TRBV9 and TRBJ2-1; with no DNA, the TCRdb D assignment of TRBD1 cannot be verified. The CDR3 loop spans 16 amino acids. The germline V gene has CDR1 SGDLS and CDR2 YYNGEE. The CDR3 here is CASSVAKGPRGIEQFF.

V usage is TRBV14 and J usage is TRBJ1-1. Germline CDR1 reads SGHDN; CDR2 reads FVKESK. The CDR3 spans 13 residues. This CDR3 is CASSQVRGNEAFF.

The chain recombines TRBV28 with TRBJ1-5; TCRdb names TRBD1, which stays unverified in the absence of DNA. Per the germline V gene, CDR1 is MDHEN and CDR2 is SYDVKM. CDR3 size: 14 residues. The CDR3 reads CASSDKQGLQPQHF.

CDR3 sequence: CASKGRTVVGKRANEQFF. This sequence joins TRBV2 and TRBJ2-1; no DNA is available, so the TRBD1 call from TCRdb remains unchecked. The CDR3 consists of 18 residues. Germline CDR1 and CDR2: SNHLY and FYNNEI.

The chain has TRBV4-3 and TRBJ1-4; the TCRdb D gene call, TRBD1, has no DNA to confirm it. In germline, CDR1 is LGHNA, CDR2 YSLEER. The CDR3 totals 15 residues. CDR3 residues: CASSQRLTGYEKLFF.

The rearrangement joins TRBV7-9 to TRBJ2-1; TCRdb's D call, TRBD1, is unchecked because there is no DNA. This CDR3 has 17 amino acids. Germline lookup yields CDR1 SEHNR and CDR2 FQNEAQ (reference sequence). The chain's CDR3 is CASSLGTGGLLNNEQFF. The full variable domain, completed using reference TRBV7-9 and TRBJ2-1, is DTGVSQNPRHKITKRGQNVTFRCDPISEHNRLYWYRQTLGQGPEFLTYFQNEAQLEKSRLLSDRFSAERPKGSFSTLEIQRTEQGDSAMYLCASSLGTGGLLNNEQFFGPGTRLTVL.

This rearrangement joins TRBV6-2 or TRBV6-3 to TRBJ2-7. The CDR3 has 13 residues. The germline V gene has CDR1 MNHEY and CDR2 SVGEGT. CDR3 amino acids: CASSYIASYEQYF.

CDR3 residues: CASSLRQPNQETQYF. This chain links TRBV12-3 or TRBV12-4 with TRBJ2-5; TCRdb returns TRBD1, unconfirmable since there is no DNA. This CDR3 contains 15 residues.

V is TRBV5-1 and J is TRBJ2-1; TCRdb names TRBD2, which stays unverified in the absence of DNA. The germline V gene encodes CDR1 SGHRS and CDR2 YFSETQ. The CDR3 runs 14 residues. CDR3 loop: CASSWTSGYNEQFF.

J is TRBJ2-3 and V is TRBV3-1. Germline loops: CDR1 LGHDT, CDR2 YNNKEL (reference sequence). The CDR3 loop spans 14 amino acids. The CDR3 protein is CASSQGTDRDTQYF.

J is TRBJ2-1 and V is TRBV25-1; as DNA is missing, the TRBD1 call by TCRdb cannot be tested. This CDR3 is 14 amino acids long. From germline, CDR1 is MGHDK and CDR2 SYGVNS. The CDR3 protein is CASSWGGTYNEQFF.

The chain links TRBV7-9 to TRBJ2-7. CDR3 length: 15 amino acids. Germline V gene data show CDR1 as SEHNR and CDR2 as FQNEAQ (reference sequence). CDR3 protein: CASSSSGGTPYEQYF. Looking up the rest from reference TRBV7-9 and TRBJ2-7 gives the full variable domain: DTGVSQNPRHKITKRGQNVTFRCDPISEHNRLYWYRQTLGQGPEFLTYFQNEAQLEKSRLLSDRFSAERPKGSFSTLEIQRTEQGDSAMYLCASSSSGGTPYEQYFGPGTRLTVT.

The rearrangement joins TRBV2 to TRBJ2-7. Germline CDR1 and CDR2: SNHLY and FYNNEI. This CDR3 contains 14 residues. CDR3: CASSAIDRSYEQYF.

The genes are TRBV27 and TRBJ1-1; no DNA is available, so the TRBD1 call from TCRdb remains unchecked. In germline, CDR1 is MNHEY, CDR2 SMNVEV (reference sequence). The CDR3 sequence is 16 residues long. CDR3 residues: CASSPWTDSMNTEAFF.

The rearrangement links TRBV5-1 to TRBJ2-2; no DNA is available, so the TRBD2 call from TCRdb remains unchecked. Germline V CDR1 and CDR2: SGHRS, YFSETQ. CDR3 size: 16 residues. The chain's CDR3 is CASSFLPGERAGELFF. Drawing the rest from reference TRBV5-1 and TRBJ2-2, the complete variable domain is KAGVTQTPRYLIKTRGQQVTLSCSPISGHRSVSWYQQTPGQGLQFLFEYFSETQRNKGNFPGRFSGRQFSNSRSEMNVSTLELGDSALYLCASSFLPGERAGELFFGEGSRLTVL.

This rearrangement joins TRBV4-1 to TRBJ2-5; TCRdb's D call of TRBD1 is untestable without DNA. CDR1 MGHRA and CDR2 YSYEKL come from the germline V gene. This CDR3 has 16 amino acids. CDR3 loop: CASSPKGLEPGKTQYF.

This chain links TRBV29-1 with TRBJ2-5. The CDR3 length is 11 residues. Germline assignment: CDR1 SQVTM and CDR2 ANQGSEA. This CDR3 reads CSVPDRETQYF.

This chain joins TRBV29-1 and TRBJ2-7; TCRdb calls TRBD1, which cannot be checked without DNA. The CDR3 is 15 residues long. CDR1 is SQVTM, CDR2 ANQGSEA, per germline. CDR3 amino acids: CSVDIRDRGSYEQYF.

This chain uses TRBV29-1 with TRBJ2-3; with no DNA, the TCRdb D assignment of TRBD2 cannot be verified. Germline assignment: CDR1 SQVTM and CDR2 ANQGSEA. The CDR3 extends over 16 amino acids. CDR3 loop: CSVEGDSRISTDTQYF.

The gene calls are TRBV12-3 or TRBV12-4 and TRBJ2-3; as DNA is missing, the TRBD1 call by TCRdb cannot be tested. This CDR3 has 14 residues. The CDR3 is CASSFLQGTDTQYF.

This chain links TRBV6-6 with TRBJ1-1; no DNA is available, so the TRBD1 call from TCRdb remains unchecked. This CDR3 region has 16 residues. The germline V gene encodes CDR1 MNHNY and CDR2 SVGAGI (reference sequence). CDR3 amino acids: CASSYPWTGGLAEAFF.

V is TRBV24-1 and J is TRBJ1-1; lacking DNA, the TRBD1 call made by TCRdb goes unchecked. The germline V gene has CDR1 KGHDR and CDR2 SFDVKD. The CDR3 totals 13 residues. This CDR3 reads CATSARQGVEAFF.

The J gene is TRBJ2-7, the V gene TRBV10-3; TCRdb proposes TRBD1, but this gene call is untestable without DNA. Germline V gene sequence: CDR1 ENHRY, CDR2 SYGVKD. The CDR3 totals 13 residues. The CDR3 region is CAITGQGSYEQYF.

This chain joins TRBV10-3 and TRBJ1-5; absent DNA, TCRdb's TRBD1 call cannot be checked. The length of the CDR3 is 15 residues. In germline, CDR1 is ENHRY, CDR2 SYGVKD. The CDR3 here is CAISDPGPLNQPQHF.

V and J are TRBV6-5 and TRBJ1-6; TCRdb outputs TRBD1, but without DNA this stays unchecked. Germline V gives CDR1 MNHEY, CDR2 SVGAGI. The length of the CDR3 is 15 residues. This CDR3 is CASSYSAGYNSPLHF.